The clone carrying this T cell receptor (beta chain) has a handful of counts. The antigen remains undetermined. Every participating donor contributed about 10 milliliters of peripheral blood through a draw. CDR1 and CDR2 from the germline V gene are SGHAT and FQDESV (reference sequence). The V and J ends lost 1 base and 6 bases respectively, with 9 bases between them. This CDR3 is 13 amino acids long. The sample belongs to a study of blood T cells in healthy people across ages. Notes on the study in general: Naive T cell percentage showed a strong correlation with the diversity of TCR beta. It was not known whether donors were CMV positive (a possible confounder of expanded clonotype changes).

Through a sample-barcoded 5' primer and a J-beta primer mix, a second PCR was run for about 6 to 11 cycles. Each cDNA was tagged by a template-switch adaptor containing 12 random nucleotides. MiXCR was run by TCRdb on the 5' RACE reads, yielding one entry per CDR3 protein. This table has about 1.5 million distinct CDR3 sequences, roughly 40% appearing once. Sequences were obtained from blood. The chain is built from TRBV11-1 and TRBJ1-2; D gene uncertain. The TCR sequence derives from a woman aged 18-29 years in good health. CDR3 in amino acids: CASSLEGLDGYTF. The CDR3 nucleotides are TGTGCCAGCAGCTTAGAGGGCCTGGATGGCTACACCTTC.